A single sample is the source of the 29 T cell receptor beta chains below, sequenced in a study of PD-1 blockade in classical Hodgkin lymphoma. Time point denoted: cycle 4 day 1 (C4D1), after five to seven weeks of nivolumab. All patients relapsed after autologous stem cell transplantation, and brentuximab vedotin exposure varied. The table came from immunoSEQ multiplex PCR; TCRdb's copy has only in-frame clones and leaves some out. The sample consists of 50,000 or so clones, approximately 72% of them appearing once. Sequencing used peripheral blood mononuclear cells (PBMCs), obtained before the fourth cycle of nivolumab. The receptors stem from a human donor with classical Hodgkin lymphoma.

In its sample, this clone was seen a few times. The J gene is TRBJ2-7, the V gene TRBV7-8; D is ambiguous. Germline V gives CDR1 SGHVS, CDR2 FQNEAQ. V dropped 3 bases and J dropped 2 bases, with 8 bases sitting between them. This CDR3 is built from 13 residues. The CDR3 DNA follows: TGTGCCAGCAGCTTTCGGATAACCTACGAGCAGTACTTC. It encodes CASSFRITYEQYF.

The rearrangement uses TRBV7-9 and TRBJ2-5, with 13 bases aligning to TRBD2. The trim removed 8 bases at V and 2 bases at J, leaving 17 bases unmatched. Per the germline V gene, CDR1 is SEHNR and CDR2 is FQNEAQ (reference sequence). This CDR3 contains 19 residues. CDR3 sequence reads: CASGNQLGLAGPIQETQYF. The CDR3 DNA is TGTGCCAGCGGCAACCAACTGGGACTAGCGGGACCTATTCAAGAGACCCAGTACTTC.

The CDR3 bases are TGTGCCAGCAGCGGAAGCACGAGTACATACACCTACAATGAGCAGTTCTTC. It encodes CASSGSTSTYTYNEQFF. J is TRBJ2-1 and V is TRBV7-9, with no clear D. V was shortened by 5 bases and J by 2 bases, with 19 bases between the two germline ends. There are 17 residues in the CDR3. The germline CDR1 and CDR2 sequences are SEHNR and FQNEAQ (reference sequence).

This clone appeared many times. This chain joins TRBV11-1 and TRBJ1-2, with 8 bases fitting TRBD1. V shed 3 bases and J 3 bases; nucleotides not matched to a gene: 3. CDR1 is SGHAT and CDR2 is FQDESV in the germline V gene (reference sequence). The CDR3 consists of 14 residues. In DNA form, the CDR3 reads TGTGCCAGCAGCTTGACAGGGGTGGACTATGGCTACACCTTC. This translates into CASSLTGVDYGYTF.

This clone was counted a few times. Other DNA sequences from this sample encode an identical CDR3 as well. The chain combines TRBV29-1 with TRBJ2-3; 9 positions agree with TRBD1. CDR3 length: 14 residues. Germline lookup yields CDR1 SQVTM and CDR2 ANQGSEA. With V trimmed by 3 bases and J by 3 bases, 4 bases remained unmatched. The CDR3 reads CSVEGQGVTDTQYF. CDR3 in DNA: TGCAGCGTTGAGGGACAGGGAGTAACAGATACGCAGTATTTT.

The chain uses TRBV28 and TRBJ2-4; weak D call: TRBD2 (6 bases). Germline loops: CDR1 MDHEN, CDR2 SYDVKM. Trimming stripped 3 bases from V and 9 bases from J, with 15 bases between. The CDR3 runs 14 residues. The CDR3 protein is CASSFYGGLGIQYF. CDR3 DNA: TGTGCCAGCAGTTTTTATGGGGGGTTGGGCATTCAGTACTTC.

V gene TRBV11-2 combines with J gene TRBJ2-3, with 7 bases matching TRBD1. The V segment lost 3 bases and the J segment 2 bases; nucleotides outside the gene matches: 2. The CDR3 totals 14 residues. The V gene's germline CDR1 is SGHAT and CDR2 FQNNGV. The CDR3 here is CASSLGQNTDTQYF. The CDR3 DNA reads as TGTGCCAGCAGCTTGGGACAGAACACAGATACGCAGTATTTT.

This rearrangement joins TRBV28 to TRBJ2-3; TRBD2 matches at 11 bases. The CDR3 covers 16 residues. CDR1 MDHEN and CDR2 SYDVKM come from the germline V gene. Trimming cost V 4 bases and J 6 bases; bases outside gene matches: 9. CDR3: CASSSPLAGVSDTQYF. The CDR3 DNA sequence: TGTGCCAGCAGTTCCCCACTAGCGGGAGTTTCGGATACGCAGTATTTT.

The rearrangement links TRBV19 to TRBJ2-3; D is possibly TRBD2 (6 bases). The germline V gene has CDR1 LNHDA and CDR2 SQIVND (reference sequence). The V end was cut by 5 bases, the J end by 1 base, with 10 bases between. The CDR3 spans 14 residues. The CDR3 loop is CASSSPSGTDTQYF. The CDR3 DNA sequence: TGTGCCAGTAGTTCCCCTAGCGGCACAGATACGCAGTATTTT. Using reference TRBV19 and TRBJ2-3 for the parts outside the CDR3, the full variable domain is DGGITQSPKYLFRKEGQNVTLSCEQNLNHDAMYWYRQDPGQGLRLIYYSQIVNDFQKGDIAEGYSVSREKKESFPLTVTSAQKNPTAFYLCASSSPSGTDTQYFGPGTRLTVL.

This clone was seen a single time. The gene calls are TRBV11-2 and TRBJ2-1; 9 bases map to TRBD2. CDR1 SGHAT and CDR2 FQNNGV come from the germline V gene. Trimming at V came to 3 bases and at J to 5 bases, leaving 2 bases not matched to a gene. This CDR3 has 14 amino acids. The CDR3 coding sequence is TGTGCCAGCAGCTTGGCTAGCGGGAACAATGAGCAGTTCTTC. As protein: CASSLASGNNEQFF.

The chain carries TRBV20-1 and TRBJ2-5, with D unresolved. The CDR3 loop spans 11 amino acids. Germline V CDR1 and CDR2: DFQATT, SNEGSKA (reference sequence). Between the trimmed V and J ends, which lost 6 bases and 1 base, there was a span of 6 bases. The CDR3 here is CSAIAQETQYF. CDR3 DNA: TGCAGTGCAATTGCCCAAGAGACCCAGTACTTC.

This chain uses TRBV2 with TRBJ2-3; D gene ambiguous. The CDR3 loop spans 14 amino acids. CDR1 SNHLY and CDR2 FYNNEI come from the germline V gene. The V and J ends lost 5 bases and 2 bases respectively, with 11 bases between them. CDR3 in DNA: TGTGCCAGCAGTTTAGGTCTAGACACAGATACGCAGTATTTT. Its protein product is CASSLGLDTDTQYF.

The chain combines TRBV11-2 with TRBJ2-1; 14 nucleotides align to TRBD2. CDR1 and CDR2 from the germline V gene are SGHAT and FQNNGV. The V gene end was trimmed by 5 bases and the J gene end by 6 bases; junction bases not matched to a gene: 6. The CDR3 has 16 amino acids. This CDR3 is CASSPRLAGGSNEQFF. The CDR3 region has the DNA TGTGCCAGCAGCCCTCGACTAGCGGGAGGGAGCAATGAGCAGTTCTTC.

CDR3 DNA: TGTGCCAGCAGCGTCGGGACTAGCGGGAGATACGAGCAGTACTTC. It specifies CASSVGTSGRYEQYF. This chain uses TRBV9 with TRBJ2-7; 14 bases agree with TRBD2. The CDR3 extends over 15 amino acids. The trim removed 2 bases at V and 4 bases at J, leaving 2 bases unmatched. Per the germline V gene, CDR1 is SGDLS and CDR2 is YYNGEE.

The chain joins TRBV21-1 to TRBJ2-1. TRBV21-1 is termed a pseudogene. The CDR3 has 18 residues. The CDR3 is CASSHRDGPVRSYNEQFF. CDR3 bases: TGTGCCAGCAGCCACCGGGACGGACCTGTTAGGTCCTACAATGAGCAGTTCTTC.

The chain recombines TRBV6-5 with TRBJ2-7; D remains unclear. The CDR3 consists of 12 residues. CDR1 MNHEY and CDR2 SVGAGI come from the germline V gene. V lost 5 bases, J lost 4 bases, and 9 bases lay in between. The CDR3: CASSRNVYEQYF. DNA for the CDR3: TGTGCCAGCAGTCGAAACGTTTACGAGCAGTACTTC.

This chain joins TRBV2 and TRBJ2-3, with 8 bases aligning to TRBD1. The CDR3 has 13 amino acids. V lost 11 bases, J lost 0 bases, and 4 bases stayed unmatched. The V gene's germline CDR1 is SNHLY and CDR2 FYNNEI. The CDR3 loop is CAGTGLSTDTQYF. The DNA of the CDR3 is TGTGCCGGGACAGGACTTAGCACAGATACGCAGTATTTT.

The chain carries TRBV7-2 and TRBJ1-2, with D possibly TRBD1 on 6 matching bases. This CDR3 comprises 15 residues. V gave up 1 base and J gave up 4 bases, with 13 bases separating them. Germline V CDR1 and CDR2: SGHTA, FQGNSA. The CDR3 DNA follows: TGTGCCAGCAGCTTAGAAGGGGGGCCCTTCTATGGCTACACCTTC. This codes for CASSLEGGPFYGYTF.

The rearrangement links TRBV6-5 to TRBJ2-7, with 9 bases matching TRBD1. Germline V gene sequence: CDR1 MNHEY, CDR2 SVGAGI. This CDR3 is 14 amino acids long. The trim removed 6 bases at V and 6 bases at J, leaving 9 bases unmatched. The chain's CDR3 is CASSDPGTGPEQYF. CDR3 coding DNA: TGTGCCAGCAGCGACCCCGGGACAGGGCCCGAGCAGTACTTC.

This clone was seen only a few times. CDR3 nucleotides: TGTGCCACCAGCGACCCCGGGACGGTGCATGGCTACACCTTC. Its translation: CATSDPGTVHGYTF. This chain connects TRBV15 to TRBJ1-2; D perhaps matches TRBD1 (5 bases). V shed 5 bases and J shed 6 bases, with 16 bases lying between them. CDR1 LNHNV and CDR2 YYDKDF come from the germline V gene (reference sequence). The CDR3 is made up of 14 amino acids.

This clone was recorded a few times. The rearrangement joins TRBV11-2 to TRBJ1-1, with 7 bases aligning to TRBD1. CDR1 and CDR2 from the germline V gene are SGHAT and FQNNGV. This CDR3 spans 14 amino acids. The V and J ends lost 3 bases and 5 bases, in that order; junction bases with no gene match: 6. CDR3 sequence: CASSFVAGGTEAFF. CDR3 sequence (DNA): TGTGCCAGCAGCTTCGTGGCAGGGGGAACTGAAGCTTTCTTT.

The sample holds a few counts of this clone. V and J are TRBV6-6 and TRBJ2-1; 9 bases fit TRBD2. Germline CDR1 reads MNHNY; CDR2 reads SVGAGI (reference sequence). V shed 0 bases, J shed 9 bases, and the junction held 9 bases outside the gene matches. The CDR3 spans 16 residues. CDR3 sequence: CASSYSMEAGGGEQFF. CDR3 sequence (DNA): TGTGCCAGCAGTTACTCGATGGAGGCGGGAGGGGGTGAGCAGTTCTTC.

The V and J genes are TRBV7-2 and TRBJ1-1, with D unresolved. The CDR3 contains 14 residues. V was shortened by 3 bases and J by 6 bases, with 14 bases between the two germline ends. Germline V gives CDR1 SGHTA, CDR2 FQGNSA. CDR3 in amino acids: CASSFLGKLAEAFF. In DNA form, the CDR3 reads TGTGCCAGCAGCTTTTTAGGGAAGTTGGCTGAAGCTTTCTTT. The variable domain in full, with the rest retrieved from reference TRBV7-2 and TRBJ1-1, is GAGVSQSPSNKVTEKGKDVELRCDPISGHTALYWYRQSLGQGLEFLIYFQGNSAPDKSGLPSDRFSAERTGGSVSTLTIQRTQQEDSAVYLCASSFLGKLAEAFFGQGTRLTVV.

The rearrangement uses TRBV30 and TRBJ1-1; the match to TRBD1 covers 9 bases. The CDR3 has 14 residues. Germline V lookup: CDR1 GTSNPN, CDR2 SVGIG (reference sequence). V lost 5 bases, J lost 2 bases, and 6 bases stayed unmatched. This chain's CDR3 is CAWGTGSRNTEAFF. CDR3 bases: TGTGCCTGGGGGACAGGGAGCCGTAACACTGAAGCTTTCTTT.

The chain uses TRBV9 and TRBJ2-2; 13 nucleotides line up with TRBD2. CDR1 and CDR2 from the germline V gene are SGDLS and YYNGEE. The CDR3 consists of 18 residues. J lost 5 bases, V lost 2 bases, and 9 bases had no gene match. CDR3 protein: CASSVGLAGYSATGELFF. The CDR3 nucleotides read TGTGCCAGCAGCGTGGGACTAGCGGGATACTCAGCGACCGGGGAGCTGTTTTTT.

The chain combines TRBV7-3 with TRBJ2-3; TRBD2 aligns across 7 bases. Germline-derived CDR1 and CDR2 are SGHTA and FQGTGA. The V segment lost 5 bases and the J segment 6 bases; nucleotides outside the gene matches: 8. The CDR3 loop spans 14 amino acids. CDR3 DNA: TGTGCCAGCAGCCCAAGGGCGGGAGCGGATACGCAGTATTTT. It encodes CASSPRAGADTQYF.

The chain is built from TRBV28 and TRBJ2-7, with D perhaps being TRBD1 or TRBD2 (5 bases each). There are 15 residues in the CDR3. Trimming took 5 bases from V and 2 from J, leaving 16 bases between them. Germline V gene data show CDR1 as MDHEN and CDR2 as SYDVKM. The CDR3 sequence is CASSPHAGSPYEQYF. CDR3 coding DNA: TGTGCCAGCAGTCCGCATGCAGGGAGTCCCTACGAGCAGTACTTC.

The chain links TRBV28 to TRBJ1-2; 10 bases map to TRBD1. With V trimmed by 3 bases and J by 2 bases, 0 bases remained unmatched. This CDR3 is built from 14 residues. Germline values: CDR1 MDHEN, CDR2 SYDVKM. The CDR3 loop reads CASSLGQGNYGYTF. CDR3 DNA: TGTGCCAGCAGTTTGGGACAGGGGAACTATGGCTACACCTTC.

By sample share, this clone is medium-sized. The chain joins TRBV11-2 to TRBJ2-7; D tentatively reads TRBD1 or TRBD2 (5 bases each). The CDR3 length is 13 residues. Per the germline V gene, CDR1 is SGHAT and CDR2 is FQNNGV. The V gene lost 1 base and the J gene lost 3 bases, with 7 bases spanning the gap. The DNA of the CDR3 is TGTGCCAGCAGCTTAGGGGACGGCTACGAGCAGTACTTC. Translation: CASSLGDGYEQYF.